This T cell receptor (beta chain) was captured by sequencing in a study of blood T cell repertoires in COVID-19. Here immunoSEQ multiplex PCR was the method, and the copy in TCRdb shows in-frame clones only, minus some. The sample yields 160,000 or so clones, about four fifths seen once. The V gene's germline CDR1 is SGHRS and CDR2 YFSETQ. The CDR3 runs 16 residues. V lost 4 bases and J 2 bases, leaving 17 bases between the germline ends. This clone was seen only once. The source material was peripheral blood. The V call is TRBV5-1, the J call TRBJ2-3, with a tentative D call TRBD2 (7 bases). This receptor was identified in a woman of 80 years or more with acute or convalescent COVID-19. The CDR3: CASSKGRGANTDTQYF. CDR3 nucleotide sequence: TGCGCCAGCAGCAAGGGACGGGGGGCTAACACAGATACGCAGTATTTT. The full variable domain, in which reference TRBV5-1 and TRBJ2-3 provide the parts outside the CDR3, is KAGVTQTPRYLIKTRGQQVTLSCSPISGHRSVSWYQQTPGQGLQFLFEYFSETQRNKGNFPGRFSGRQFSNSRSEMNVSTLELGDSALYLCASSKGRGANTDTQYFGPGTRLTVL.